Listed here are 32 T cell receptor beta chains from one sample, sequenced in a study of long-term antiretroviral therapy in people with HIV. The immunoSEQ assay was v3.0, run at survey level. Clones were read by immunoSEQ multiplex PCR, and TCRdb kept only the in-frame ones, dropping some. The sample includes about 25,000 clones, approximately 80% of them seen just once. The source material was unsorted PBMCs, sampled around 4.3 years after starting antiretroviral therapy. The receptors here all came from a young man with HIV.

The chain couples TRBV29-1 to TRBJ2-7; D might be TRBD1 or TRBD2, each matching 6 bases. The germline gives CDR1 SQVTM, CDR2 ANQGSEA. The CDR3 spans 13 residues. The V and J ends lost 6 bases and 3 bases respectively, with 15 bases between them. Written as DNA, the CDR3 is TGCAGCGTGTCAACTGGAGGGGGCTACGAGCAGTACTTC. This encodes CSVSTGGGYEQYF.

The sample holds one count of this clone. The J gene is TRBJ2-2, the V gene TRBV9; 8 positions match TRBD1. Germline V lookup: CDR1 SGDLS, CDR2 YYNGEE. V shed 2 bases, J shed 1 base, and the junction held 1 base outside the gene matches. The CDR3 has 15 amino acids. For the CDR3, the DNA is TGTGCCAGCAGCGTTGGGACAGGGAACACCGGGGAGCTGTTTTTT. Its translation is CASSVGTGNTGELFF.

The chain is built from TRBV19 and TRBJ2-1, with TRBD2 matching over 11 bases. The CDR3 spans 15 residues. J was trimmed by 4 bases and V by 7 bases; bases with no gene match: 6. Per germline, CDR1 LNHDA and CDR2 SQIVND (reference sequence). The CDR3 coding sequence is TGTGCCAGTAAAGAAACTAGCGGGAGTTACAATGAGCAGTTCTTC. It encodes CASKETSGSYNEQFF.

The CDR3 loop reads CASSYSMSGSSYEQYF. The CDR3 DNA is TGTGCCAGCAGTTACTCGATGTCGGGCAGCTCCTACGAGCAGTACTTC. This chain uses TRBV6-5 with TRBJ2-7; no definite D call. Trimming pared 0 bases from V and 0 bases from J, leaving 12 bases between. CDR3 length: 16 residues. Germline CDR1 and CDR2: MNHEY and SVGAGI.

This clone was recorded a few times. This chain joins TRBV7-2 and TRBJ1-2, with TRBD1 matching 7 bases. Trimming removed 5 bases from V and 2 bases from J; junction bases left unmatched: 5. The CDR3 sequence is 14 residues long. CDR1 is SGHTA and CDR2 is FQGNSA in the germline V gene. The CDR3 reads CASSLGTDNYGYTF. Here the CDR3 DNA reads TGTGCCAGCAGCCTAGGGACAGACAACTATGGCTACACCTTC.

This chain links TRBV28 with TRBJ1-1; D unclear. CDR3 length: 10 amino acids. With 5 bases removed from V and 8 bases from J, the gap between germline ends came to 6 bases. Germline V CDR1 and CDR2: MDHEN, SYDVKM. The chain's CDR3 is CASSRGEAFF. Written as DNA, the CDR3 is TGTGCCAGCAGTCGGGGAGAAGCTTTCTTT.

The CDR3 coding sequence is TGTGCCAGCAGTCCTAACTCGGGACAGGGGTTTGGTGGCTACACCTTC. Its translation: CASSPNSGQGFGGYTF. The chain recombines TRBV27 with TRBJ1-2; the match to TRBD1 covers 10 bases. The CDR3 spans 16 residues. Germline values: CDR1 MNHEY, CDR2 SMNVEV (reference sequence). With 5 bases clipped from V and 7 bases from J, the junction kept 13 bases outside the gene matches.

The CDR3 spells CASSQDPLLDRGLFQPQHF. The CDR3 nucleotides read TGTGCCAGCAGCCAAGATCCCCTCCTGGACAGGGGGCTTTTTCAGCCCCAGCATTTT. V and J are TRBV4-2 and TRBJ1-5, with 11 bases identical to TRBD1. The length of the CDR3 is 19 residues. Germline V gene sequence: CDR1 LGHNA, CDR2 YNFKEQ. The J segment lost 6 bases and the V segment lost 0 bases, leaving 13 bases of the junction unmatched.

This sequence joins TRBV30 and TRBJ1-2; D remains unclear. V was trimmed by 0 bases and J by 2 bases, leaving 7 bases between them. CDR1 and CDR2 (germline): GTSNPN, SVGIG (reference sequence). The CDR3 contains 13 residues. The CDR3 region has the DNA TGTGCCTGGAGTGTACGGGAAAACTATGGCTACACCTTC. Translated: CAWSVRENYGYTF.

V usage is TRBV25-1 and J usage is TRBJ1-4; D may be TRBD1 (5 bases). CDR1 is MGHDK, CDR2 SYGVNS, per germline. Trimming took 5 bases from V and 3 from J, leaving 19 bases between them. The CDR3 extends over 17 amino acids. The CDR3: CASSYSGALSPNEKLFF. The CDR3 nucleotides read TGTGCCAGCAGTTATAGCGGGGCCCTCAGCCCTAATGAAAAACTGTTTTTT.

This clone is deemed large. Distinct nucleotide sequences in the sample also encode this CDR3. CDR3 DNA sequence: TGCGCCAGCAGCCAAGGAGGACCCTCGAACACTGAAGCTTTCTTT. Translation: CASSQGGPSNTEAFF. This chain links TRBV4-1 with TRBJ1-1; D ambiguous. This CDR3 comprises 15 residues. Germline values: CDR1 MGHRA, CDR2 YSYEKL. V lost 1 base and J 1 base, leaving 10 bases between the germline ends.

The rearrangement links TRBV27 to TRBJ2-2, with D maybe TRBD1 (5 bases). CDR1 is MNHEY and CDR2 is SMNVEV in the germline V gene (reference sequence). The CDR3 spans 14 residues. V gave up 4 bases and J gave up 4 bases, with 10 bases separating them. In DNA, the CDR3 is TGTGCCAGCAGTTCAGGGTCGGGCACCGGGGAGCTGTTTTTT. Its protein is CASSSGSGTGELFF.

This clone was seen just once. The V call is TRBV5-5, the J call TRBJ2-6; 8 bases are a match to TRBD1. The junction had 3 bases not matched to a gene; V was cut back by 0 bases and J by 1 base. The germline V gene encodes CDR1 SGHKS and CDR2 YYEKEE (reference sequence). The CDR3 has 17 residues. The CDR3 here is CASSLGTGNSGANVLTF. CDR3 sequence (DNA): TGTGCCAGCAGCTTGGGGACAGGGAATTCTGGGGCCAACGTCCTGACTTTC.

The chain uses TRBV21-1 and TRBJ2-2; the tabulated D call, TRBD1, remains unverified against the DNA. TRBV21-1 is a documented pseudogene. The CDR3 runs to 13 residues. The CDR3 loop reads CARTGDPTGELFF. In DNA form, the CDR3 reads TGTGCCAGGACAGGGGATCCCACCGGGGAGCTGTTTTTT.

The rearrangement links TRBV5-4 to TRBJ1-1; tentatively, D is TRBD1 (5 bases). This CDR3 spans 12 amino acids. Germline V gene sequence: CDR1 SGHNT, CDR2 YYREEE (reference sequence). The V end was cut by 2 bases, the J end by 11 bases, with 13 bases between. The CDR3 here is CASSLKDNRAFF. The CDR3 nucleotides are TGTGCCAGCAGCTTAAAGGACAATCGGGCTTTCTTT.

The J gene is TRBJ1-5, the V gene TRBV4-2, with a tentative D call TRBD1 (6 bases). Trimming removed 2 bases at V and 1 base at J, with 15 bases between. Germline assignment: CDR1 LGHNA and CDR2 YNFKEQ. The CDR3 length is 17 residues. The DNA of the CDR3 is TGTGCCAGCAGCCAACCAGGGGTGTCCCAAAGCAATCAGCCCCAGCATTTT. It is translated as CASSQPGVSQSNQPQHF.

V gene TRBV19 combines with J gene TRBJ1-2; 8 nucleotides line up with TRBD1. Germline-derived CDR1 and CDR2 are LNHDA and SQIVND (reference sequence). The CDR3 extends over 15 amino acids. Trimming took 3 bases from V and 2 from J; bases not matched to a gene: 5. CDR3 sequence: CASSIVQGANYGYTF. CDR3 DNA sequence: TGTGCCAGTAGTATCGTCCAGGGGGCAAACTATGGCTACACCTTC.

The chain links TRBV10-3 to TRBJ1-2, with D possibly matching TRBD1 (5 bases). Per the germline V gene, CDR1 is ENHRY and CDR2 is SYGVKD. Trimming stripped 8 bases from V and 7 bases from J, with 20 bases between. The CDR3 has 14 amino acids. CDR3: CAIPGPRGEAGYTF. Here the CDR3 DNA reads TGTGCCATCCCTGGGCCACGGGGCGAGGCTGGCTACACCTTC.

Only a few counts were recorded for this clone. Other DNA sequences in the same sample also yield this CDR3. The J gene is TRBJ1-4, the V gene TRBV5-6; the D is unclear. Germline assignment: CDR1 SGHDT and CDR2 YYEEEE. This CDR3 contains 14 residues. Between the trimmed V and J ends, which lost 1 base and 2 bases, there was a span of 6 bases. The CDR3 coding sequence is TGTGCCAGCAGCTTGATCGCGACTAATGAAAAACTGTTTTTT. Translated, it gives CASSLIATNEKLFF.

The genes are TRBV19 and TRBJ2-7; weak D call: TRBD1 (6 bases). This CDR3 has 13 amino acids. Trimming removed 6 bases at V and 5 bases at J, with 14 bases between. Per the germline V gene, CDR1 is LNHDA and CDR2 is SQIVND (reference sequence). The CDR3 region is CASRPTGVDEQYF. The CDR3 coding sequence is TGTGCCAGTAGGCCGACAGGTGTCGACGAGCAGTACTTC.

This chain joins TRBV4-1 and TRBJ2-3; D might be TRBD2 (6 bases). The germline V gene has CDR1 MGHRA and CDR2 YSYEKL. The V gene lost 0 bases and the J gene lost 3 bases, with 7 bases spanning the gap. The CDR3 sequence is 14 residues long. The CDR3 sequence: CASSQEGGTDTQYF. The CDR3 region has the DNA TGCGCCAGCAGCCAAGAAGGAGGGACAGATACGCAGTATTTT.

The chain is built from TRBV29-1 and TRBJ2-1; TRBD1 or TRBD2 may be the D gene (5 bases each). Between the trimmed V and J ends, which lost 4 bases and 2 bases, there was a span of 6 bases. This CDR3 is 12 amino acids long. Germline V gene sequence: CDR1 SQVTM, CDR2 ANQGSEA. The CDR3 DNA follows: TGCAGCGTTGGGGACCCCTACAATGAGCAGTTCTTC. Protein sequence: CSVGDPYNEQFF.

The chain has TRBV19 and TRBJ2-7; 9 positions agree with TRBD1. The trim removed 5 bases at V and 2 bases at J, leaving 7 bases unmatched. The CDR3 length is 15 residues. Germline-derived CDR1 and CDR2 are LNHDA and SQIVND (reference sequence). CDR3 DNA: TGTGCCAGTAGTGAGGGACAGGGTGTTACCTACGAGCAGTACTTC. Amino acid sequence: CASSEGQGVTYEQYF.

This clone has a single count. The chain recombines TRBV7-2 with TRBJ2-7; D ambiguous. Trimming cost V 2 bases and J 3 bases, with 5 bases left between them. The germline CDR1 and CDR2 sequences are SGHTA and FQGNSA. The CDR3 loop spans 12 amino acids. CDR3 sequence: CASSLLFYEQYF. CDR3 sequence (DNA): TGTGCCAGCAGCTTACTCTTCTACGAGCAGTACTTC.

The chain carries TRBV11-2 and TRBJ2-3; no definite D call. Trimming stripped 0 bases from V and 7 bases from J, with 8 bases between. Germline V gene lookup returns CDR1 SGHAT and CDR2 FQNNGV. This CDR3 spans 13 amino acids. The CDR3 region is CASSLEYGYTQYF. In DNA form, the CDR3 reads TGTGCCAGCAGCTTAGAATACGGATATACGCAGTATTTT.

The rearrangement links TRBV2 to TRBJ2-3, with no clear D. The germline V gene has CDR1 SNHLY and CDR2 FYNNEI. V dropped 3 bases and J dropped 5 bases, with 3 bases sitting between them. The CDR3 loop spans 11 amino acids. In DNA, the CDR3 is TGTGCCAGCAGTGATAGAGATACGCAGTATTTT. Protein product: CASSDRDTQYF.

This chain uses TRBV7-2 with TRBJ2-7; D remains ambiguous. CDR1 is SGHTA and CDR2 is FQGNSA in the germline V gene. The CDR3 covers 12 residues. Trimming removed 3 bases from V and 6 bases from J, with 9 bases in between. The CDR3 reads CASSFLGSEQYF. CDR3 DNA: TGTGCCAGCAGCTTTTTAGGGTCCGAGCAGTACTTC.

CDR3 protein: CASSLRGSGGPPPTGELFF. In DNA form, the CDR3 reads TGCGCCAGCAGCTTGCGCGGTAGCGGGGGACCACCTCCGACCGGGGAGCTGTTTTTT. This sequence joins TRBV5-1 and TRBJ2-2; the match to TRBD2 covers 9 bases. After removal of 1 base from V and 5 bases from J, the junction contained 15 bases not matched to a gene. Germline V lookup: CDR1 SGHRS, CDR2 YFSETQ. This CDR3 has 19 residues.

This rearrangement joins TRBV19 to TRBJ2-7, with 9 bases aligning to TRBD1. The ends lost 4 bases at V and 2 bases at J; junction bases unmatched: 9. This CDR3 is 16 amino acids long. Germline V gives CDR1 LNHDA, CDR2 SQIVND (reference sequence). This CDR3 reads CASSTQSGTGTYEQYF. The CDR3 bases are TGTGCCAGTAGTACCCAATCCGGGACAGGGACCTACGAGCAGTACTTC. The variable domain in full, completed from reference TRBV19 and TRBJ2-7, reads DGGITQSPKYLFRKEGQNVTLSCEQNLNHDAMYWYRQDPGQGLRLIYYSQIVNDFQKGDIAEGYSVSREKKESFPLTVTSAQKNPTAFYLCASSTQSGTGTYEQYFGPGTRLTVT.

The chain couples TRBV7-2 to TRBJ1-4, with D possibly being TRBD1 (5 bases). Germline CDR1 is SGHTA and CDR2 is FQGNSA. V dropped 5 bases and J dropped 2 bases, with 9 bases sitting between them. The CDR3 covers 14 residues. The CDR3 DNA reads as TGTGCCAGCAGCGACAGTAGGACTAATGAAAAACTGTTTTTT. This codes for CASSDSRTNEKLFF.

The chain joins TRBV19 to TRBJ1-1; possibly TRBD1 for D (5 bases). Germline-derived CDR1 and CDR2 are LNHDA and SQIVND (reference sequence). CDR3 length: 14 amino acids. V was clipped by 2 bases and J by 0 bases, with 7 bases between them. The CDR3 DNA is TGTGCCAGTAGTATAAACAGGTTGAACACTGAAGCTTTCTTT. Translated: CASSINRLNTEAFF. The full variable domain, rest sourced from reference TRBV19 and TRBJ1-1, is DGGITQSPKYLFRKEGQNVTLSCEQNLNHDAMYWYRQDPGQGLRLIYYSQIVNDFQKGDIAEGYSVSREKKESFPLTVTSAQKNPTAFYLCASSINRLNTEAFFGQGTRLTVV.

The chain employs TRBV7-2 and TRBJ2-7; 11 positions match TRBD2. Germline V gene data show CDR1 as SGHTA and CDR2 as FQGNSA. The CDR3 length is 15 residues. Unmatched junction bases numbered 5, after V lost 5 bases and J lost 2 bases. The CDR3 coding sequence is TGTGCCAGCAGCCTACTAGCGGGAGTTGCCTACGAGCAGTACTTC. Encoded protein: CASSLLAGVAYEQYF. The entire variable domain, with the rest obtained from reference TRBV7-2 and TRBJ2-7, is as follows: GAGVSQSPSNKVTEKGKDVELRCDPISGHTALYWYRQSLGQGLEFLIYFQGNSAPDKSGLPSDRFSAERTGGSVSTLTIQRTQQEDSAVYLCASSLLAGVAYEQYFGPGTRLTVT.